Listed below are T cell receptor beta chains from one sample, sequenced in a study of blood T cell repertoires in COVID-19. Sequenced by immunoSEQ multiplex PCR; TCRdb stores in-frame clones only, minus some. Of under 95,000 clones listed, 88% are singletons. Sequencing was performed on peripheral blood. These receptor sequences come from a human donor in a cohort sampled during active COVID-19. Both conserved end residues are part of each CDR3. The D gene is left open where the match is weak. The size field is filled for only some rows; it gives once, few, many or a size class.

v_gene	d_gene	abundance	len	j_gene	CDR3nt	CDR3aa
TRBV11-2	.	.	16	TRBJ1-4	TGTGCCAGCAGCTTAGGTTCGGTTGCAACTAATGAAAAACTGTTTTTT	CASSLGSVATNEKLFF
TRBV6-4	TRBD1	.	17	TRBJ1-1	TGTGCCAGCAGTGACCCGCCGGGACAGGCTCTTTCATGTGAAGCTTTCTTT	CASSDPPGQALSCEAFF
TRBV29-1	TRBD1	.	13	TRBJ1-2	TGCAGCGCGACAGGGTTCATTGGTGCTGGCTACACCTTC	CSATGFIGAGYTF
TRBV11-1	TRBD2	.	16	TRBJ2-3	TGTGCCAGCAGCTTTGGTAGCGGGGGAATCTCAGATACGCAGTATTTT	CASSFGSGGISDTQYF
TRBV25-1	.	.	17	TRBJ1-1	TGTGCCAGCAGTGGCCATCGTCGCCGGGGAGTGAACACTGAAGCTTTCTTT	CASSGHRRRGVNTEAFF
TRBV12-3/TRBV12-4	.	.	12	TRBJ1-4	TGTGCCAGCAGTTTCTGGGAGGAAAAACTGTTTTTT	CASSFWEEKLFF
TRBV24-1	TRBD1	.	15	TRBJ2-1	TGTGCCACCAGTGACCCTCGGACAGGGGGAAATGAGCAGTTCTTC	CATSDPRTGGNEQFF
TRBV6-5	TRBD2	.	16	TRBJ2-1	TGTGCCAGCAGTTACACCTCTAGCGGCTCCTACAATGAGCAGTTCTTC	CASSYTSSGSYNEQFF
TRBV11-2	TRBD1	.	19	TRBJ2-3	TGTGCCAGCAGCTTAGCCAGGTTTTGGACAGGGGGCGGGACAGATACGCAGTATTTT	CASSLARFWTGGGTDTQYF
TRBV10-3	TRBD1	.	11	TRBJ1-2	TGTGCCGCCGGGACAGGGGGTGGCTACACCTTC	CAAGTGGGYTF
TRBV2	TRBD2	.	14	TRBJ2-1	TGTGCCAGCGGGGGGGGAATCTCTTACAATGAGCAGTTCTTC	CASGGGISYNEQFF
TRBV3-1/TRBV3-2	.	few	13	TRBJ2-3	TGTGCCAGCAGCCCACTCAGCACAGATACGCAGTATTTT	CASSPLSTDTQYF
TRBV12-3/TRBV12-4	.	once	12	TRBJ2-7	TGTGCCAGCAGCCCGGGAGATCGCGAGCAGTACTTC	CASSPGDREQYF
TRBV5-4	TRBD2	.	17	TRBJ2-1	TGTGCCACCGAGAATGCTGTATGGACTAGCGGAAACAATGAGCAGTTCTTC	CATENAVWTSGNNEQFF
TRBV7-6	.	.	15	TRBJ2-5	TGTGCCAGCAGCTTAGGTCTGGCTAGCCGGGAGACCCAGTACTTC	CASSLGLASRETQYF
TRBV6-5	TRBD1	once	12	TRBJ1-5	TGTGCCAGCAGGGGACAGGGGGGACCCCAGCATTTT	CASRGQGGPQHF
TRBV2	TRBD2	.	15	TRBJ2-5	TGTGCCAGCAGTGTCGGACTAGCCGGTATAGAGACCCAGTACTTC	CASSVGLAGIETQYF
TRBV19	.	.	15	TRBJ2-6	TGTGCCAGTAGTGCGGCTAGCTCTGGGGCCAACGTCCTGACTTTC	CASSAASSGANVLTF
TRBV9	TRBD2	few	14	TRBJ2-2	TGTGCAGGGGCCGAGACTAGCGCGGACGGGGAGCTGTTTTTT	CAGAETSADGELFF
TRBV7-3	TRBD1	.	15	TRBJ1-2	TGTGCCAGCAGCTCCCCCACGACAGGGAGTAGTGGCTACACCTTC	CASSSPTTGSSGYTF
TRBV4-2	TRBD2	.	17	TRBJ2-3	TGTGCCAGCAGCCCTATCTTACTAGCGGGGGGCCCAGATACGCAGTATTTT	CASSPILLAGGPDTQYF
TRBV7-2	.	.	14	TRBJ2-2	TGTGCCACAGAGGATTCCCCGGGATCCGGGGAGCTGTTTTTT	CATEDSPGSGELFF
TRBV7-3	.	.	13	TRBJ2-5	TGTGCCAGCAGCTTTCAGGGTGGAGAGACCCAGTACTTC	CASSFQGGETQYF
TRBV6-5	.	.	13	TRBJ1-3	TGTGCCAGCACGGTAAACTCTGGAAACACCATATATTTT	CASTVNSGNTIYF
TRBV7-8	TRBD1	.	13	TRBJ2-7	TGTGCCAGTCGCGGACAGGGGAAAGTCGAGCAGTACTTC	CASRGQGKVEQYF
TRBV5-5	TRBD2	.	17	TRBJ2-7	TGTGCCAGCAGCTCACACCCCGGGGGGGCCAGCTCCTACGAGCAGTACTTC	CASSSHPGGASSYEQYF
TRBV11-2	.	.	15	TRBJ2-2	TGTGCCACCTCCCTAAGTAGCATATCCACCGGGGAGCTGTTTTTT	CATSLSSISTGELFF
TRBV5-1	.	.	15	TRBJ2-2	TGCGCCAGCAGCTTGGATCAGGGAAGCACCGGGGAGCTGTTTTTT	CASSLDQGSTGELFF
TRBV2	.	.	15	TRBJ2-5	TGTGCCAGCAGCCCGCTTTCCAGGGCCCAAGAGACCCAGTACTTC	CASSPLSRAQETQYF
TRBV6-5	TRBD1	.	12	TRBJ2-2	TGTGCCGGGACAGGGTATGACGGGGAGCTGTTTTTT	CAGTGYDGELFF
TRBV19	.	.	17	TRBJ1-5	TGTGCCAGTAGTATAGATCTTTGGCGGCATAACAATCAGCCCCAGCATTTT	CASSIDLWRHNNQPQHF
TRBV2	.	.	13	TRBJ2-7	TGTGCCAGCAGTGGGTCTAGCGCTTACGAGCAGTACTTC	CASSGSSAYEQYF
TRBV5-4	TRBD2	.	17	TRBJ2-7	TGTGCCAGCAGCCGGGAACCGACTAGCGGGAGTTTGGGCGAGCAGTACTTC	CASSREPTSGSLGEQYF
TRBV6-2/TRBV6-3	.	.	14	TRBJ2-5	TGTGCCAGCAGTTACGAACTAGGAGGGGAGACCCAGTACTTC	CASSYELGGETQYF
TRBV30	.	few	13	TRBJ2-3	TGTGCCTGGAGTGTTCGGGGCACAGATACGCAGTATTTT	CAWSVRGTDTQYF
TRBV2	.	.	15	TRBJ2-7	TGTGCCAGCAGGACCGGACGGGGGGCGATGAGTGAGCAGTACTTC	CASRTGRGAMSEQYF
TRBV3-1/TRBV3-2	.	.	17	TRBJ2-3	TGTGCCAGCAGCCAAGTTCCTAGCCCCCCTGGCACAGATACGCAGTATTTT	CASSQVPSPPGTDTQYF
TRBV9	TRBD2	.	19	TRBJ2-5	TGTGCCAGCAGCGTAGCTACGACTAGCGGGGGGACTGAAAAAGAGACCCAGTACTTC	CASSVATTSGGTEKETQYF
TRBV27	.	once	14	TRBJ2-2	TGTGCCAGCAGGAGCGGGCCGGGCACCGGGGAGCTGTTTTTT	CASRSGPGTGELFF
TRBV27	.	.	13	TRBJ1-5	TGTGCCAGCAGTTTGTGGGAGAATCAGCCCCAGCATTTT	CASSLWENQPQHF